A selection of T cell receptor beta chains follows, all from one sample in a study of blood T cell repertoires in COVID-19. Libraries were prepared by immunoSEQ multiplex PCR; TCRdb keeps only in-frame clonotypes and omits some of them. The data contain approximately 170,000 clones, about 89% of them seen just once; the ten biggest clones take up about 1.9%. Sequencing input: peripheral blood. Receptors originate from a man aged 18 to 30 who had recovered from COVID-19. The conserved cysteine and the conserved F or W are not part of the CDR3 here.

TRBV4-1 ASSQAPSGSNYGYT
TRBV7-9 ASSFMSSGNTIY
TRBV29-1 SVLGGGYT
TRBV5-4 ASSLGTGDQPQH
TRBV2 ASRFGQGANEKLF
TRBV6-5 ASTPGGGLVGYT
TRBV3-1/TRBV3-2 ASSQDGGEATQY
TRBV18 ASSSQGASNTGELF
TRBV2 ATTPAGNTGELF
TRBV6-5 ASSRTGSKGQPQH
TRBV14 ASSVGVEVGEQY
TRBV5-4 ASSLPLAGEQF
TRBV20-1 SASDRVSYNEQF
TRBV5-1 ASSLVGGGGQNEQF
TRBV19 ASSIETDRWPQH
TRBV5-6 ASSFSETQY
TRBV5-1 ASSFGQGVGTEAF
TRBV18 ASSRGGLETQY
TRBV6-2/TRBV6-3 ASSYSNSRNEQF
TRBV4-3 ASSQVGWNEQF
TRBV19 ASSIQTGITDTQY
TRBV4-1 ASRGGIGYT
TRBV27 ASGLENCF
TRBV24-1 ATSDRTANYGYT
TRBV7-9 ASSLGGSSGSGNTIY